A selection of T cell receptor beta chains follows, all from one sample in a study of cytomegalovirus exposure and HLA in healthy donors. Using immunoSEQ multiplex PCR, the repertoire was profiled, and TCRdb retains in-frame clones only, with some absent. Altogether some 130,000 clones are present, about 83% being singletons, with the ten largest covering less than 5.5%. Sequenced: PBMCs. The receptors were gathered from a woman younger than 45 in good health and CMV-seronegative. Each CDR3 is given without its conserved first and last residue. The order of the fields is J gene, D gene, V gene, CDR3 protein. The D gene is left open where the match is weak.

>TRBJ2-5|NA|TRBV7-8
ASSLVRRGHPESRPY
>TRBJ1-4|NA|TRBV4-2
ASSPPPNQKRQRLF
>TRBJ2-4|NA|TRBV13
ASSPRLAKNIQY
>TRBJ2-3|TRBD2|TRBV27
ASSLGGGTDTQY
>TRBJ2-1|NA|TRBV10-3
AIRTENEQF
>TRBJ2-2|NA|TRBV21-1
ASSKARAEGKENTGELF
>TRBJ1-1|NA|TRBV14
ASSPAGASWNTEAF
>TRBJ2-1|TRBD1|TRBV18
ASSPSGTGDEQF
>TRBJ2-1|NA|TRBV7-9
ASSLNPGSYNEQF
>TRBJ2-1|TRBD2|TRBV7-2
ASSLGLAGGYNEQF
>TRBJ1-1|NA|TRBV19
ASISIAGITEAF
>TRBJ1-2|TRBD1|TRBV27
ASSLSGQGGRGYT
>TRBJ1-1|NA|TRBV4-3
ASSQVAGANTEAF
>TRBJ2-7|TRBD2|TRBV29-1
SVAGLAGGPYEQY
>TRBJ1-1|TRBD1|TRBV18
ASSLGTGSNTEAF
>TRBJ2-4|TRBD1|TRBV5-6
ASRSTGASIQY
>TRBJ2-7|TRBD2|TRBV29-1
SGGGADEQY
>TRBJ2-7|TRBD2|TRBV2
ASSRTGGGGYEQY
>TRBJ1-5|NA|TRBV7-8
ASSLFRQRQNQPQH
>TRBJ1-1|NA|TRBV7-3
ASSLAGREMNTEAF
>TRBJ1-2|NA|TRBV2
ASSELDYGYT
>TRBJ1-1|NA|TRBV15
ATSRDSSTAEAF
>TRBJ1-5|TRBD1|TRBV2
ASSEEWTGTQPQH
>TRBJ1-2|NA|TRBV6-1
ASDRDPANYGYT
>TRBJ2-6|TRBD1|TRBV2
ASSYIPGQGLSGANVLT
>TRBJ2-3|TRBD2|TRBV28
ASSPPSFSGVTDTQY
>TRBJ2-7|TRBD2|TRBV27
ASRLAGFSYEQY
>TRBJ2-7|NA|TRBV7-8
ASSLARGSVFYEQY
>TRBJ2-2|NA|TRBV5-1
ASSLAMRALNTGELF
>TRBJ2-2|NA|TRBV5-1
ASSLLTGTSGELF
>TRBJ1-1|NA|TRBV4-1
ASSQDPGWRTAEAF
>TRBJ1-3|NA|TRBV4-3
ASSPGHNSGNTIY
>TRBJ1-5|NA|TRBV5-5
ASSLELHLDQPQH
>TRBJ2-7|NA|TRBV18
ASSPSSQVSYEQY
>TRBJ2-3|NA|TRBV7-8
ASSLKTQQDTQY
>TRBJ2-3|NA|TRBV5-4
ASSARDTTDTQY
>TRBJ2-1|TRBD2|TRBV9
ASSGREGGVYNEQF
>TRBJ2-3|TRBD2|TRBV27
ASSRGGSTDTQY
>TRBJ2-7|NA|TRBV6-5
ASSYSLLASVYEQY
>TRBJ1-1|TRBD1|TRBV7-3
ASSYGTGLPEAF
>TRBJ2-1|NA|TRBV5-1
ASSLVSSESYNEQF
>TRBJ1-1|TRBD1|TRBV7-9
ASRPQGENTEAF
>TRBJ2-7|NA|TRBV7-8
ASSLTRGSYEQY
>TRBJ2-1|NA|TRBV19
ASSVYNEQF
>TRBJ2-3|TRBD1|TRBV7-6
ASSPGQGTDTQY
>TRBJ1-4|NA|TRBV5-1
ASSLLTGREKLF
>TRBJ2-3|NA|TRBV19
ASSTYGTGDTQY
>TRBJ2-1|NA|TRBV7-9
ASSFDSWSSYNEQF
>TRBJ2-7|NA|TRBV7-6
ASSKGFAYEQY
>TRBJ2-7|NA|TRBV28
ATRKGVPYEQY